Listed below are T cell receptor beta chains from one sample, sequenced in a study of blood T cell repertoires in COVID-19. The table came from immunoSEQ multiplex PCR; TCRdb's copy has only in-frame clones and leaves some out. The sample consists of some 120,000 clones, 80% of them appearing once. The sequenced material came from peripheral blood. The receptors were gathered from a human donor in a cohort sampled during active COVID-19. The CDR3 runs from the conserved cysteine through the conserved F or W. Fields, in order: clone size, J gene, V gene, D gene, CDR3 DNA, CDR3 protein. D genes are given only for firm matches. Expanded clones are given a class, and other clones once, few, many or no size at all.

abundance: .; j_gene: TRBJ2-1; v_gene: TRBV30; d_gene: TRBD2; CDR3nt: TGTGCCTGGAGTAGGGGCGGGAGGGGCTCCGAGCAGTTCTTC; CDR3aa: CAWSRGGRGSEQFF
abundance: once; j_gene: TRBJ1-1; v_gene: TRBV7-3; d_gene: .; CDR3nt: TGTGCCAGCAGCCAGGGTGTGAGCACTGAAGCTTTCTTT; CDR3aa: CASSQGVSTEAFF
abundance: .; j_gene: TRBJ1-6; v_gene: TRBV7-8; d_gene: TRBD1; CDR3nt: TGTGCCAGCAGTCTAACTAGACAGGGAGGATCCTATAATTCACCCCTCCACTTT; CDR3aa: CASSLTRQGGSYNSPLHF
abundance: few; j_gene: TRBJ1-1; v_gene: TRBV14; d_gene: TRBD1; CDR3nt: TGTGCCAGCAGCGGACAGGTTCGGGGCGAAGCTTTCTTT; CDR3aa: CASSGQVRGEAFF
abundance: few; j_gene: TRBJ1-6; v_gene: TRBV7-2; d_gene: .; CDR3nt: TGTGCCAGCAGCGTCGACAGGCCCCTCATTAATTCACCCCTCCACTTT; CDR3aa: CASSVDRPLINSPLHF
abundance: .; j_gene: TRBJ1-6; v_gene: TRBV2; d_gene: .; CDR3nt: TGTGCCAGCAGTCGTTTTACAGGGCCAGTAAATTCACCCCTCCACTTT; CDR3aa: CASSRFTGPVNSPLHF
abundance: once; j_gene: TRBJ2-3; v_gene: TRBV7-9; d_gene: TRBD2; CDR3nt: TGTGCCAGCAGCCGCGGGACTAGCGGGATGTCAGATACGCAGTATTTT; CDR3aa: CASSRGTSGMSDTQYF
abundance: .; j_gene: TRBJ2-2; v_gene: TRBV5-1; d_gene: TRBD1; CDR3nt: TGCGCCAGCAGTCGTCCGGGACAGGGGTTCACCGGGGAGCTGTTTTTT; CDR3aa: CASSRPGQGFTGELFF
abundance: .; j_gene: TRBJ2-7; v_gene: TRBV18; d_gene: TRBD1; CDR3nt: TGTGCCAGCTCACCACCTAGTACAGGGGCCTACGAGCAGTACTTC; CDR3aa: CASSPPSTGAYEQYF
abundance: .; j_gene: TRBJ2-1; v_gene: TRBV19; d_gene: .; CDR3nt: TGTGCCAGTAGTATTCCACTAGCATACAATGAGCAGTTCTTC; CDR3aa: CASSIPLAYNEQFF
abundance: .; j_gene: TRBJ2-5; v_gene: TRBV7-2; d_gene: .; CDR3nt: TGTGCCAGCAGCTTTAACAGGGAAGAGACCCAGTACTTC; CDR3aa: CASSFNREETQYF
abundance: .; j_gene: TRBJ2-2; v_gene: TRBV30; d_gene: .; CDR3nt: TGTGCCTGGAGTGTAGGGAGGACCACCGGGGAGCTGTTTTTT; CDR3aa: CAWSVGRTTGELFF
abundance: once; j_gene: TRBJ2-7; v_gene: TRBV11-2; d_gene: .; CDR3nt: TGTGCCAGCTCCCCACAGGCTGCCTACGAGCAGTACTTC; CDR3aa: CASSPQAAYEQYF
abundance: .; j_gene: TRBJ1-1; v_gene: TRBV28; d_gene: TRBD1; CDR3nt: TGTGCCAGCAGTTTCCTCAGGGGGCGCAAGACTGAAGCTTTCTTT; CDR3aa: CASSFLRGRKTEAFF
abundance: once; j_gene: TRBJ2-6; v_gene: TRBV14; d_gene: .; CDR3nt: TGTGCCAGCAGCCACACAACTGGGGCCAACGTCCTGACTTTC; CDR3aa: CASSHTTGANVLTF
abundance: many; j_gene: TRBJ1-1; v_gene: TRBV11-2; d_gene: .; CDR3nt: TGTGCCAGCAGCTTAGGGCAGGCCCACACTGAAGCTTTCTTT; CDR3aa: CASSLGQAHTEAFF
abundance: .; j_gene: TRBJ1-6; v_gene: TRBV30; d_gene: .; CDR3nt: TGTGCCTGGAGAGCTAGAGGGGGTTCACCCCTCCACTTT; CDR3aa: CAWRARGGSPLHF
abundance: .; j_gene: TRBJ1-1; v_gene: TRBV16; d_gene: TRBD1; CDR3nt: TGTGCCAGCAGCCATTATACAGGGGGGAACACTGAAGCTTTCTTT; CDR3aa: CASSHYTGGNTEAFF
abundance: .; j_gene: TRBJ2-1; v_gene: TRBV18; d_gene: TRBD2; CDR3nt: TGTGCCAGCTCACCGGGGGGGTCCTACAATGAGCAGTTCTTC; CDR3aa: CASSPGGSYNEQFF
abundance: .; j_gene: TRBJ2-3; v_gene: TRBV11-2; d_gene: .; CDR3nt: TGTGCCAGCAGCTTAGATCCGAGACAGGCCGGCGATACGCAGTATTTT; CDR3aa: CASSLDPRQAGDTQYF
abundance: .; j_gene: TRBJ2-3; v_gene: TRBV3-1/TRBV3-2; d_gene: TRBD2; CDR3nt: TGTGCCAGCAGCTTAGAAAGCGGGGGGCAGGTAGATACGCAGTATTTT; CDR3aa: CASSLESGGQVDTQYF
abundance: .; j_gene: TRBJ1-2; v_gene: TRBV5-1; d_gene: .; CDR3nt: TGCGCCAGCAGCGGTGCTACCGCCTATGGCTACACCTTC; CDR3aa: CASSGATAYGYTF
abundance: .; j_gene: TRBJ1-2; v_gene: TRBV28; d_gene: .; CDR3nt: TGTGCCAGCAGGGGCCGGACAGCATCTAACTATGGCTACACCTTC; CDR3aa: CASRGRTASNYGYTF
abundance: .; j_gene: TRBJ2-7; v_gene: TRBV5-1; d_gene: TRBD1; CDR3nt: TGCGCCAGCAGCGACGGGACAGCTGGAGGCGAGCAGTACTTC; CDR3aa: CASSDGTAGGEQYF
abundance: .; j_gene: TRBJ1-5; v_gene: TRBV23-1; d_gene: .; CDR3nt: TGCGCCAGCAGTCCGTTAGGGGGAAATCAGCCCCAGCATTTT; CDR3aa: CASSPLGGNQPQHF
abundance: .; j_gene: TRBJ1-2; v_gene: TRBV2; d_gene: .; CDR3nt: TGTGCCAGCAGATTAAATAGGGAGGGGGTCTATGGCTACACCTTC; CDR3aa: CASRLNREGVYGYTF
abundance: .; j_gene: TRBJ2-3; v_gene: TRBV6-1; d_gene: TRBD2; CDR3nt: TGTGCCAGCAGTGGATTGAGCGGGGGGTACACAGATACGCAGTATTTT; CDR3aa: CASSGLSGGYTDTQYF
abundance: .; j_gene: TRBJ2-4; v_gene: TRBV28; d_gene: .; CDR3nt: TGTGCCAGCAGTTTGGCGACAGACCGTCTAGCCAAAAACATTCAGTACTTC; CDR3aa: CASSLATDRLAKNIQYF
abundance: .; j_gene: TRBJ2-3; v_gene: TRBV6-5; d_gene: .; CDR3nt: TGTGCCAGCAGTTACGGGCGGGGAGATACGCAGTATTTT; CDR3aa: CASSYGRGDTQYF
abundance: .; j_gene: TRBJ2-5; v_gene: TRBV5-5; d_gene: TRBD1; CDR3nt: TGTGCCAGCAGTCGGACAGGGGTCGAGACCCAGTACTTC; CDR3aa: CASSRTGVETQYF
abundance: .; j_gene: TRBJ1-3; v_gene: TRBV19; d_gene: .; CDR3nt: TGTGCCAGTACACCGTCAAAAGGGAGCTCTGGAAACACCATATATTTT; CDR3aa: CASTPSKGSSGNTIYF
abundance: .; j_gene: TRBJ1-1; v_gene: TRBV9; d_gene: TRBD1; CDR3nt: TGTGCCAGCAGCTCCCAGACAGGGCGAGCTTTCTTT; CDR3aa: CASSSQTGRAFF
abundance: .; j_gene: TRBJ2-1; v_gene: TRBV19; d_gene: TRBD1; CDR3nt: TGTGCCAGTAGTATCCTAGGACAGGGGGCGAATGAGCAGTTCTTC; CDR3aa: CASSILGQGANEQFF
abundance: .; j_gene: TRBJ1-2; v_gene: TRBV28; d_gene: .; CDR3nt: TGTGCCAGCAGTTTATCTGGTGGGGCAAGAGGCTACACCTTC; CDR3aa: CASSLSGGARGYTF
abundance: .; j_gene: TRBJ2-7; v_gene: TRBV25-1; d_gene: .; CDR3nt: TGTGCCAGCAGTGAGGCAGGGGGGTCCTACGAGCAGTACTTC; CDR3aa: CASSEAGGSYEQYF
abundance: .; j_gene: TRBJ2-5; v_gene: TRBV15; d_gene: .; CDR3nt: TGTGCCACCAGCACCGGAAGGAGAGGGGCGGGGGAGACCCAGTACTTC; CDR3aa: CATSTGRRGAGETQYF
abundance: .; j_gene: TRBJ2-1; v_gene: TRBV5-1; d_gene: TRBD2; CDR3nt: TGCGCCAGCAGCTCTACTAGCGGAGAATACAATGAGCAGTTCTTC; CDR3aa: CASSSTSGEYNEQFF
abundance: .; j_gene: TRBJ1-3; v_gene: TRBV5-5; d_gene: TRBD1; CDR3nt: TGTGCCAGCAGCTTGCTGGACAGGCCTGGAAACACCATATATTTT; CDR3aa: CASSLLDRPGNTIYF
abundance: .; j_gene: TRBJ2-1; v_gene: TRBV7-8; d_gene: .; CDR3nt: TGTGCCAGCAGCTTACGGAGAATCGGGAGCGATGAGCAGTTCTTC; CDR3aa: CASSLRRIGSDEQFF
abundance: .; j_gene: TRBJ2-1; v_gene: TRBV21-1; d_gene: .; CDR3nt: TGTGCCAGCCCTTCGTATTTTAGCGGGGCGGTGACCTACAATGAGCAGTTCTTC; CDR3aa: CASPSYFSGAVTYNEQFF
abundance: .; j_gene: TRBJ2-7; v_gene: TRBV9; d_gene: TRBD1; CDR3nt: TGTGCCAGCAGCTTAACCGGGACAGGGGGCGGGGAGCAGTACTTC; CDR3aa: CASSLTGTGGGEQYF
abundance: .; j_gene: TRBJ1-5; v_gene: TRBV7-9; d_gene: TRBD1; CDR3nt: TGTGCCAGCAGCGCGACAGGGATAGATCAGCCCCAGCATTTT; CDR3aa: CASSATGIDQPQHF
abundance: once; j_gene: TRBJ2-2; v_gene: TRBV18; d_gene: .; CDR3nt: TGTGCCAGCTCACCACCCGGGGTTGGTCGCCGGGAGCTGTTTTTT; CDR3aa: CASSPPGVGRRELFF
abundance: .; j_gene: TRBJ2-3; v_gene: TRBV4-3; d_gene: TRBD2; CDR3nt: TGCGCCAGCAGCCAAGAAAGAGCGGGGGGAGTTTTCGCAGATACGCAGTATTTT; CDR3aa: CASSQERAGGVFADTQYF
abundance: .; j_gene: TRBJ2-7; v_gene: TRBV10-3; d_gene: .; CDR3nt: TGTGCCATCAGTAGGGGTTCAACCTACGAGCAGTACTTC; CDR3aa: CAISRGSTYEQYF
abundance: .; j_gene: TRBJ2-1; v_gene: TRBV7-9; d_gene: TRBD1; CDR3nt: TGTGCCAGCAGCTTACAGGGGACAGGGGCCTACAATGAGCAGTTCTTC; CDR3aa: CASSLQGTGAYNEQFF
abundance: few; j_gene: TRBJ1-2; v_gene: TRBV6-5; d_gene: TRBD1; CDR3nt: TGTGCCAGCAGTACAAGGGGACAGGGGAACTATGGCTACACCTTC; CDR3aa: CASSTRGQGNYGYTF
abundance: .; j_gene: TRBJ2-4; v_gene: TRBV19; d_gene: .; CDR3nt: TGTGCCAGTAGTATGTCGGACAGCCTAGCCAAAAACATTCAGTACTTC; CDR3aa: CASSMSDSLAKNIQYF
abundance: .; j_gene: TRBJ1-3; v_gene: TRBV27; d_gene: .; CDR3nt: TGTGCCAGCGCAGGTGGAAACACCATATATTTT; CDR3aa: CASAGGNTIYF
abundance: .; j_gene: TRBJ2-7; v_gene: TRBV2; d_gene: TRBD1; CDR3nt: TGTGCCAGCAGTGGCGGACAGGGGTACTACGAGCAGTACTTC; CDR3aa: CASSGGQGYYEQYF